This T cell receptor (beta chain) was identified during a study of long-term antiretroviral therapy in people with HIV. Overall study context: The 2015 immediate-ART recommendation came about a decade after the earliest samples. Broader study findings: Information on adherence to ART, viral resistance or therapy changes was unavailable.

Run at survey level, the immunoSEQ assay was version v3.0. Roughly 35,000-50,000 T-cell genomes per sample were the sequencing target. Here immunoSEQ multiplex PCR was the method, and the copy in TCRdb shows in-frame clones only, minus some. Of tens of thousands of clones listed, around 89% are singletons. Each donor had at least one pre-ART and at least two post-ART PBMC samples. Worth noting for this clone: Its antigen remains unknown.

This CDR3 is 13 amino acids long. Trimming stripped 0 bases from V and 0 bases from J, with 6 bases between. Per the germline V gene, CDR1 is GTSNPN and CDR2 is SVGIG (reference sequence). The source of this sequence is a man aged 45-60 years with HIV. The chain employs TRBV30 and TRBJ2-7; D remains ambiguous. The sample here was unsorted PBMCs, taken 3.2 years before starting antiretroviral therapy. CDR3 protein: CAWSVKDSYEQYF. CDR3 coding DNA: TGTGCCTGGAGTGTAAAGGACTCCTACGAGCAGTACTTC.